This TCR beta chain was sequenced in a study of shared clonotypes between healthy human individuals. Study context: The study used three CD4 naive, three CD4 memory, two CD8 naive and one CD8 memory plate per donor. Notes on the study in general: Non-shared clonotypes displayed generation probabilities falling below those of clonotypes present in all four donors.

In the CD4+ fraction, cells were divided into CD45RA+ naive and CD45RA-negative memory subsets. Produced via immunoSEQ multiplex PCR; TCRdb's table is partial and in-frame only. The data hold around 2,000,000 clones, with over 85% observed a single time. To note about this clone: Its cognate antigen is unknown.

Germline V gives CDR1 MNHNY, CDR2 SVGAGI (reference sequence). This CDR3 is built from 15 residues. Trimming took 7 bases from V and 2 from J; bases not matched to a gene: 11. The sample consisted of naive CD4+ T cells sorted from blood. As to subset: CD45RA+ positively selected. The chain combines TRBV6-6 with TRBJ2-7; 7 positions match TRBD2. The clonotype was recovered from a man younger than 30 in good health. CDR3 in amino acids: CASTEAGDPTYEQYF. The CDR3 coding sequence is TGTGCCAGCACCGAGGCGGGGGACCCAACCTACGAGCAGTACTTC.